The 3 T cell receptor beta chains in this list originate from one sample, sequenced in a study of T-cell memory formation after mild COVID-19. Via MiXCR, TCRdb re-called the 5' RACE reads, giving one row per CDR3 protein. The sample yields fewer than 650,000 distinct CDR3 sequences, roughly 20% seen once. What was sequenced was PBMCs or a T cell subset sorted from them (not recorded which). The origin of the receptors is an adult woman who had mild COVID-19 (a few samples of this study predate the infection). Cell type and time point are not known.

The chain is built from TRBV20-1 and TRBJ1-3; possible D gene TRBD1, 6 bases. CDR3 length: 15 residues. Trimming removed 1 base from V and 2 bases from J, with 12 bases in between. Germline CDR1 is DFQATT and CDR2 is SNEGSKA (reference sequence). The CDR3 spells CSARGADRAGNTIYF. DNA for the CDR3: TGCAGTGCTAGAGGAGCGGACAGAGCTGGAAACACCATATATTTT.

This chain connects TRBV15 to TRBJ2-3; weak D call: TRBD2 (6 bases). The CDR3 is 15 residues long. Trimming shortened V by 0 bases and J by 2 bases, and 9 bases separated the two germline ends. CDR1 and CDR2 from the germline V gene are LNHNV and YYDKDF (reference sequence). For the CDR3, the DNA is TGTGCCACCAGCAGAGATAGCGGCACCACAGATACGCAGTATTTT. This sequence encodes CATSRDSGTTDTQYF.

This clonotype was seen more than once but under ten times. This sequence joins TRBV5-1 and TRBJ2-7; D unresolved. V gave up 0 bases and J gave up 0 bases, with 7 bases separating them. The CDR3 contains 14 residues. Per the germline V gene, CDR1 is SGHRS and CDR2 is YFSETQ. CDR3 nucleotides: TGCGCCAGCAGCTTGGGACACCCCTCCTACGAGCAGTACTTC. This encodes CASSLGHPSYEQYF.